One and the same sample provided the 18 T cell receptor beta chains below, sequenced in a study of shared clonotypes between healthy human individuals. Selected positively for CCR7 and CD45RO-negative, naive CD8 cells excluded terminally differentiated effector memory CD45RA+ cells. The table came from immunoSEQ multiplex PCR; TCRdb's copy has only in-frame clones and leaves some out. This table holds around 600,000 clones, roughly 98% found once. Sequencing was performed on naive CD8+ T cells sorted from blood. Every receptor here comes from a young man in good health.

V usage is TRBV29-1 and J usage is TRBJ2-7; 9 nucleotides match TRBD1. The CDR3 covers 13 residues. J lost 4 bases, V lost 6 bases, and 7 bases had no gene match. Germline values: CDR1 SQVTM, CDR2 ANQGSEA. The chain's CDR3 is CSVTRDRAYEQYF. The CDR3 DNA sequence: TGCAGCGTCACCCGGGACAGGGCGTACGAGCAGTACTTC.

The chain combines TRBV28 with TRBJ1-2; 8 nucleotides match TRBD1. CDR1 is MDHEN and CDR2 is SYDVKM in the germline V gene. The CDR3 extends over 14 amino acids. V dropped 6 bases and J dropped 5; count of bases not matched to a gene: 8. The CDR3: CASRDRAILYGYTF. The CDR3 bases are TGTGCCAGCAGGGACAGGGCTATTTTATATGGCTACACCTTC.

The rearrangement joins TRBV29-1 to TRBJ2-7; the D call may be TRBD1 or TRBD2 (7 bases each). Germline-derived CDR1 and CDR2 are SQVTM and ANQGSEA. The CDR3 length is 13 residues. The V and J ends lost 7 bases and 3 bases respectively, with 16 bases between them. Here the CDR3 DNA reads TGCAGCGCCCAGGGGGGGAGTAGCTACGAGCAGTACTTC. This codes for CSAQGGSSYEQYF.

The CDR3 coding sequence is TGCGCCAGCAGCCGACCCGGGACAGGGGCGATCGAGCAGTACTTC. Encoded protein: CASSRPGTGAIEQYF. The chain links TRBV4-1 to TRBJ2-7, with 10 bases fitting TRBD1. The CDR3 runs 15 residues. The germline CDR1 and CDR2 sequences are MGHRA and YSYEKL. Unmatched junction bases numbered 9, after V lost 4 bases and J lost 6 bases.

The chain joins TRBV15 to TRBJ2-1, with 11 bases lining up with TRBD2. CDR1 and CDR2 (germline): LNHNV, YYDKDF (reference sequence). The CDR3 spans 16 residues. After removal of 3 bases from V and 7 bases from J, the junction contained 8 bases not matched to a gene. This chain's CDR3 is CATSSRTSGRGNEQFF. For the CDR3, the DNA is TGTGCCACCAGCAGCCGCACTAGCGGGAGAGGGAATGAGCAGTTCTTC.

The chain uses TRBV7-9 and TRBJ2-5; 10 bases match TRBD2. CDR3 size: 15 residues. The V gene end was trimmed by 5 bases and the J gene end by 4 bases; junction bases not matched to a gene: 7. CDR1 is SEHNR and CDR2 is FQNEAQ in the germline V gene (reference sequence). CDR3 sequence: CASSRIAGGGETQYF. The CDR3 bases are TGTGCCAGCAGCCGGATAGCGGGAGGAGGAGAGACCCAGTACTTC.

The chain joins TRBV15 to TRBJ2-5, with 8 bases identical to TRBD2. The CDR3 consists of 17 residues. V dropped 1 base and J dropped 4; count of bases not matched to a gene: 11. Germline CDR1 and CDR2: LNHNV and YYDKDF (reference sequence). The CDR3 protein is CATSRAGGGLGLETQYF. CDR3 DNA sequence: TGTGCCACCAGCAGAGCGGGGGGGGGCTTGGGATTAGAGACCCAGTACTTC.

In its sample, this clone was seen once. The V gene is TRBV9, the J gene TRBJ2-3, with 9 bases that match TRBD2. The CDR3 covers 16 residues. After removal of 3 bases from V and 5 bases from J, the junction contained 10 bases not matched to a gene. Germline V gives CDR1 SGDLS, CDR2 YYNGEE. CDR3 DNA sequence: TGTGCCAGCAGCGAGATCGTAGCGGGAGAGGTAGATACGCAGTATTTT. The encoded protein is CASSEIVAGEVDTQYF.

This clone was counted a single time. The chain links TRBV5-1 to TRBJ2-4; a possible D gene is TRBD1 (5 bases). Germline V gene lookup returns CDR1 SGHRS and CDR2 YFSETQ. This CDR3 is 18 amino acids long. The ends were cut back, 0 bases at V and 3 bases at J, with 19 bases in the middle. The CDR3 loop is CASSLGGLDPHLKNIQYF. In DNA form, the CDR3 reads TGCGCCAGCAGCTTGGGGGGCTTGGACCCCCACCTCAAAAACATTCAGTACTTC.

The CDR3 sequence is CASAIFRGAYEQYF. CDR3 DNA: TGTGCCAGCGCAATTTTTCGGGGGGCTTACGAGCAGTACTTC. This chain links TRBV2 with TRBJ2-7; weak D call: TRBD2 (7 bases). Germline-derived CDR1 and CDR2 are SNHLY and FYNNEI. V was trimmed by 8 bases and J by 4 bases, leaving 18 bases between them. The length of the CDR3 is 14 residues.

The chain has TRBV5-4 and TRBJ1-2, with D possibly matching TRBD1 (6 bases). The CDR3 spans 13 residues. V shed 3 bases and J shed 3 bases, with 9 bases lying between them. Germline V gene data show CDR1 as SGHNT and CDR2 as YYREEE (reference sequence). CDR3 DNA: TGTGCCAGCAGCTCGACAGGTGACTATGGCTACACCTTC. Translation gives CASSSTGDYGYTF.

The chain links TRBV19 to TRBJ2-6; D is unclear. Germline V gene data show CDR1 as LNHDA and CDR2 as SQIVND (reference sequence). The CDR3 is 12 residues long. Trimming took off 8 bases at V and 13 bases at J, with 15 bases between the two ends. CDR3 sequence (DNA): TGTGCCAGTGGCCCGCAGGCCTATGTCCTGACTTTC. Translating gives CASGPQAYVLTF.

This sequence joins TRBV27 and TRBJ2-5; D is undetermined. V gave up 5 bases and J gave up 5 bases, with 18 bases separating them. Per germline, CDR1 MNHEY and CDR2 SMNVEV (reference sequence). CDR3 length equals 15 residues. CDR3 in DNA: TGTGCCAGCAGTCTCAGTGGAGCCAGGCGCGAGACCCAGTACTTC. Translated, it gives CASSLSGARRETQYF.

J is TRBJ2-7 and V is TRBV12-1; the table's D call TRBD1 went unverified against the DNA. TRBV12-1 is a documented pseudogene. There are 15 residues in the CDR3. This chain's CDR3 is CASSSRGARSYEQYF. The DNA for the CDR3 is TGTGCCAGCAGCTCCAGGGGCGCACGTTCCTACGAGCAGTACTTC.

The chain couples TRBV29-1 to TRBJ2-7; 11 bases are shared with TRBD2. V lost 6 bases to trimming and J lost 6 bases; unmatched junction nucleotides: 7. Germline loops: CDR1 SQVTM, CDR2 ANQGSEA. There are 13 residues in the CDR3. CDR3 in amino acids: CSVPLAGGREQYF. DNA for the CDR3: TGCAGCGTACCGCTAGCGGGAGGTCGCGAGCAGTACTTC.

The CDR3 is CASSFGTGRFEQYF. CDR3 sequence (DNA): TGTGCCAGCAGTTTTGGGACAGGGAGGTTTGAGCAGTACTTC. The rearrangement uses TRBV27 and TRBJ2-7, with 9 positions matching TRBD1. The trim removed 3 bases at V and 7 bases at J, leaving 7 bases unmatched. The germline V gene encodes CDR1 MNHEY and CDR2 SMNVEV (reference sequence). The CDR3 has 14 amino acids.

The rearrangement links TRBV7-2 to TRBJ2-1; 9 nucleotides align to TRBD2. Trimming at V came to 1 base and at J to 8 bases, leaving 12 bases not matched to a gene. Per germline, CDR1 SGHTA and CDR2 FQGNSA. The CDR3 runs 17 residues. The CDR3 sequence: CASSLVPSGNLPHEQFF. The CDR3, as DNA: TGTGCCAGCAGCTTAGTTCCTAGCGGGAACTTACCCCATGAGCAGTTCTTC.

V and J are TRBV2 and TRBJ2-1; D ambiguous. Germline V lookup: CDR1 SNHLY, CDR2 FYNNEI. The CDR3 extends over 11 amino acids. The CDR3 region has the DNA TGTGTGTGTTTCGGCTACAATGAGCAGTTCTTC. Translating it yields CVCFGYNEQFF.